These 9 T cell receptor beta chains were all obtained from the same sample, sequenced in a study of T cells in Graves' hyperthyroidism and ophthalmopathy. Using RNA transcripts as the source, TCR beta CDR3 regions were amplified. The TCR CDR3 was amplified in a first-round RT-PCR using the HTBI primer set. TCRdb re-called the multiplex PCR reads with MiXCR, one entry per CDR3 protein. The table shows around 440,000 distinct CDR3 sequences, with approximately 14% occurring only once. Sample: blood. The receptors come from a woman under 30 with Graves' hyperthyroidism.

J is TRBJ2-1 and V is TRBV12-3 or TRBV12-4; 9 nucleotides line up with TRBD1. The CDR3 spans 16 residues. V was clipped by 4 bases and J by 4 bases; unmatched bases: 8. Here the CDR3 DNA reads TGTGCCAGCAGTTCTTCCGGGACAGGGCCTTACAATGAGCAGTTCTTC. Amino acids: CASSSSGTGPYNEQFF.

This clonotype showed up just a few times. The CDR3 here is CASTGGVTNYGYTF. The CDR3 region has the DNA TGCGCCTCGACAGGGGGCGTAACAAACTATGGCTACACCTTC. This sequence joins TRBV10-2 and TRBJ1-2, with 10 bases lining up with TRBD1. The CDR3 sequence is 14 residues long. The V and J ends lost 11 bases and 2 bases, in that order; junction bases with no gene match: 8. CDR1 is WSHSY and CDR2 is SAAADI in the germline V gene.

The sample holds many counts of this clonotype. The chain combines TRBV12-3 or TRBV12-4 with TRBJ1-1, with TRBD1 as a possible D gene (6 bases). V was trimmed by 7 bases and J by 6 bases, leaving 12 bases between them. This CDR3 has 12 amino acids. Here the CDR3 reads CASKWGGPEAFF. The CDR3 coding sequence is TGTGCCAGCAAATGGGGGGGCCCTGAAGCTTTCTTT.

Note on this clonotype: The CDR3 does not end in the conserved phenylalanine or tryptophan, so this is likely a read error. The chain has TRBV4-2 and TRBJ1-5, with D perhaps TRBD1 (6 bases). Germline V gives CDR1 LGHNA, CDR2 YNFKEQ. The V gene lost 1 base and the J gene lost 5 bases, with 9 bases spanning the gap. The CDR3 runs to 14 residues. CDR3 in amino acids: CASSQGAGDQPQHL. As DNA, the CDR3 is TGTGCCAGCAGCCAAGGGGCAGGGGATCAGCCCCAGCATCTT.

This clonotype was seen at least ten times. The chain recombines TRBV28 with TRBJ2-3, with unresolved D. Germline lookup yields CDR1 MDHEN and CDR2 SYDVKM. The CDR3 extends over 15 amino acids. V lost 4 bases and J 4 bases, leaving 15 bases between the germline ends. This CDR3 is CASSSPARGADTQYF. CDR3 sequence (DNA): TGTGCCAGCAGTTCCCCGGCCCGTGGGGCAGATACGCAGTATTTT.

This clonotype has at least ten counts. V gene TRBV19 combines with J gene TRBJ2-7; 9 bases line up with TRBD1. There are 15 residues in the CDR3. V lost 5 bases, J lost 4 bases, and 9 bases stayed unmatched. The germline V gene has CDR1 LNHDA and CDR2 SQIVND (reference sequence). The CDR3 nucleotides are TGTGCCAGTAGTCCGTTCCTGGGACAGGGATACGAGCAGTACTTC. It is translated as CASSPFLGQGYEQYF. Full variable domain (remainder filled in from reference TRBV19 and TRBJ2-7): DGGITQSPKYLFRKEGQNVTLSCEQNLNHDAMYWYRQDPGQGLRLIYYSQIVNDFQKGDIAEGYSVSREKKESFPLTVTSAQKNPTAFYLCASSPFLGQGYEQYFGPGTRLTVT.

The chain employs TRBV28 and TRBJ2-7; possible D gene TRBD2, 7 bases. V dropped 5 bases and J dropped 0 bases, with 17 bases sitting between them. Germline V gene data show CDR1 as MDHEN and CDR2 as SYDVKM. The CDR3 runs to 16 residues. The CDR3 protein is CASSPRGGTRSYEQYF. CDR3 DNA sequence: TGTGCCAGCAGTCCACGGGGAGGGACACGCTCCTACGAGCAGTACTTC.

At least ten counts were recorded for this clonotype. This chain joins TRBV7-9 and TRBJ2-1, with 10 bases fitting TRBD2. The J segment lost 4 bases and the V segment lost 5 bases, leaving 8 bases of the junction unmatched. Germline V gives CDR1 SEHNR, CDR2 FQNEAQ (reference sequence). CDR3 length: 16 amino acids. CDR3: CASSPTGTSDYNEQFF. The CDR3 DNA sequence: TGTGCCAGCAGCCCTACCGGGACTAGCGATTACAATGAGCAGTTCTTC.

This clonotype came up many times. The CDR3 reads CASSLWDSYNEQFF. The CDR3 nucleotides read TGCGCCAGCAGCCTATGGGACTCTTACAATGAGCAGTTCTTC. The chain recombines TRBV5-1 with TRBJ2-1; possibly TRBD2 for D (6 bases). In germline, CDR1 is SGHRS, CDR2 YFSETQ. The CDR3 is 14 residues long. The V end was cut by 4 bases, the J end by 4 bases, with 12 bases between.